This TCR beta chain is from a study of cytomegalovirus exposure and HLA in healthy donors. Losses at the gene ends were 4 bases for V and 0 bases for J; bases not matched to a gene: 3. The CDR3 runs 16 residues. Germline V gene sequence: CDR1 MNHEY, CDR2 SVGAGI. Sequencing was performed with immunoSEQ multiplex PCR; in TCRdb, only in-frame clones are kept and a portion is missing. The table has approximately 260,000 clones, approximately 83% seen once. The study, taken as a whole, reports: It was confirmed in vitro that three of the CMV-associated chains were specific for CMV antigens. Rarity marked most TCR sequences, yet some public TCRs occurred in many donors. It was 150 to 200 TCR beta chains that were listed as cytomegalovirus-associated. The finding came from a later analysis; first-cohort TCR clusters tended to co-occur in the roughly 110 validation repertoires.

As concerns this clone: Its antigen is as yet unknown.

The receptor was isolated from a woman between 18 and 30 years old in good health and CMV-seronegative. The chain carries TRBV6-5 and TRBJ2-3; 11 bases line up with TRBD2. Sample: PBMCs. The CDR3 reads CASSSVAGGSTDTQYF. CDR3 bases: TGTGCCAGCAGTTCGGTAGCGGGAGGGAGCACAGATACGCAGTATTTT.